This entry lists 20 T cell receptor beta chains sequenced from one sample in a study of PD-L1 blockade in urothelial cancer. This table comes from immunoSEQ multiplex PCR, and its TCRdb copy is limited to in-frame clones, with some not included. The repertoire holds about 100,000 clones, with approximately 85% as singletons. Specimen: PBMCs, collected around atezolizumab (anti-PD-L1) treatment. These receptors came from a man aged 45-60 years with urothelial cancer.

In nucleotides, the CDR3 is TGTGCCAGCTCACCAGCGGGGGCACCGAAAAACATTCAGTACTTC. Translated: CASSPAGAPKNIQYF. The chain couples TRBV18 to TRBJ2-4, with D maybe TRBD2 (7 bases). CDR1 is KGHSH and CDR2 is LQKENI in the germline V gene. CDR3 length: 15 amino acids. The germline V and J ends were trimmed by 2 bases and 4 bases, with 12 bases remaining between them.

There are a few counts of this clone. The rearrangement uses TRBV5-1 and TRBJ2-3; TRBD2 matches at 11 bases. This CDR3 is 17 amino acids long. From germline, CDR1 is SGHRS and CDR2 YFSETQ. The ends lost 7 bases at V and 3 bases at J; junction bases unmatched: 13. CDR3 nucleotides: TGCGCCAGCCGACCGGGGCCTAGCGGGAGGATGACAGATACGCAGTATTTT. It specifies CASRPGPSGRMTDTQYF.

The V gene is TRBV7-8, the J gene TRBJ2-7; the match to TRBD2 covers 11 bases. Looked up from germline, CDR1 is SGHVS and CDR2 is FQNEAQ. Germline trimming cut 2 bases from V and 5 bases from J; bases unmatched to any gene: 5. The CDR3 length is 15 residues. DNA of the CDR3: TGTGCCAGCAGCTTAACCTCTAGCGGGAGGAACGAGCAGTACTTC. Translating gives CASSLTSSGRNEQYF.

The CDR3 loop is CSVGRDFGEQYF. The CDR3 bases are TGCAGCGTTGGCAGGGATTTCGGAGAGCAGTACTTC. The rearrangement links TRBV29-1 to TRBJ2-7; D is possibly TRBD1 (5 bases). Germline V gene sequence: CDR1 SQVTM, CDR2 ANQGSEA. CDR3 size: 12 residues. Trimming stripped 4 bases from V and 7 bases from J, with 14 bases between.

The chain combines TRBV25-1 with TRBJ2-3, with D possibly being TRBD1 (6 bases). The germline V gene has CDR1 MGHDK and CDR2 SYGVNS. Trimming took off 7 bases at V and 4 bases at J, with 18 bases between the two ends. CDR3 size: 15 residues. CDR3 in amino acids: CASNKGAGASDTQYF. The DNA for the CDR3 is TGTGCCAGCAACAAAGGGGCAGGGGCCTCAGATACGCAGTATTTT.

This clone was detected once. The gene calls are TRBV28 and TRBJ1-1, with a weak D call TRBD1 (5 bases). Trimming took 6 bases from V and 1 from J, leaving 15 bases between them. The CDR3 has 15 residues. Germline-derived CDR1 and CDR2 are MDHEN and SYDVKM. CDR3 in DNA: TGTGCCAGCAGACCCTTGGAAAGGGGGAACACTGAAGCTTTCTTT. Protein product: CASRPLERGNTEAFF.

The CDR3 DNA reads as TGTGCCAGCAGCCAGGCAACAGGGGCCGGGGAGCTGTTTTTT. It yields the protein CASSQATGAGELFF. The chain combines TRBV14 with TRBJ2-2; 7 bases match TRBD1. Germline-derived CDR1 and CDR2 are SGHDN and FVKESK. CDR3 length equals 14 residues. After removal of 3 bases from V and 6 bases from J, the junction contained 4 bases not matched to a gene.

This rearrangement joins TRBV19 to TRBJ1-1; TRBD1 might be the D (6 bases). The germline V gene encodes CDR1 LNHDA and CDR2 SQIVND (reference sequence). Trimming pared 5 bases from V and 2 bases from J, leaving 12 bases between. The CDR3 runs to 14 residues. CDR3 nucleotides: TGTGCCAGTAGTGTCCGGGACACAAACACTGAAGCTTTCTTT. This translates into CASSVRDTNTEAFF.

The chain uses TRBV28 and TRBJ2-7, with D perhaps TRBD2 (5 bases). The V and J ends lost 8 bases and 5 bases respectively, with 13 bases between them. Germline V gene data show CDR1 as MDHEN and CDR2 as SYDVKM. This CDR3 has 12 residues. CDR3: CASGTGYHEQYF. The CDR3, as DNA: TGTGCCAGCGGAACGGGGTACCACGAGCAGTACTTC.

The V and J genes are TRBV7-8 and TRBJ2-1, with 9 bases identical to TRBD2. Germline CDR1 is SGHVS and CDR2 is FQNEAQ. This CDR3 comprises 18 residues. V dropped 1 base and J dropped 3; count of bases not matched to a gene: 10. CDR3 nucleotide sequence: TGTGCCAGCAGCTTAGGTGGGCTAGCGGGAATATACTACAATGAGCAGTTCTTC. Amino acids: CASSLGGLAGIYYNEQFF.

The V and J genes are TRBV6-7 and TRBJ1-4; 9 bases map to TRBD1. TRBV6-7 is filed as an ORF, its function uncertain. This CDR3 region has 13 residues. V lost 6 bases, J lost 4 bases, and 0 bases stayed unmatched. The CDR3 region has the DNA TGTGCCAGCAGGACAGGGGGTAATGAAAAACTGTTTTTT. This encodes CASRTGGNEKLFF.

The chain employs TRBV28 and TRBJ1-1; 7 positions agree with TRBD1. The V segment lost 3 bases and the J segment 10 bases; nucleotides outside the gene matches: 5. This CDR3 is 12 amino acids long. Per the germline V gene, CDR1 is MDHEN and CDR2 is SYDVKM. CDR3 protein: CASSFRRQGAFF. The CDR3, as DNA: TGTGCCAGCAGTTTCAGGAGACAGGGAGCTTTCTTT. The full variable domain, its missing parts supplied by reference TRBV28 and TRBJ1-1, is DVKVTQSSRYLVKRTGEKVFLECVQDMDHENMFWYRQDPGLGLRLIYFSYDVKMKEKGDIPEGYSVSREKKERFSLILESASTNQTSMYLCASSFRRQGAFFGQGTRLTVV.

V gene TRBV2 combines with J gene TRBJ2-3; possible D gene TRBD1, 6 bases. CDR3 length equals 13 residues. Trimming removed 9 bases at V and 0 bases at J, with 10 bases between. The germline V gene has CDR1 SNHLY and CDR2 FYNNEI. The CDR3 protein is CASRQASTDTQYF. The CDR3 nucleotides read TGTGCCAGTAGACAGGCTAGCACAGATACGCAGTATTTT.

This chain joins TRBV21-1 and TRBJ2-6; the table's TRBD1 call for D was not verified on the DNA. TRBV21-1 is noted as a pseudogene. The CDR3 totals 16 residues. This CDR3 reads CASSKGQCSGANVLTF. The CDR3 DNA is TGTGCCAGCAGCAAAGGACAGTGCTCTGGGGCCAACGTCCTGACTTTC.

This clone occurred a few times. The rearrangement links TRBV5-1 to TRBJ2-5, with 8 nucleotides matching TRBD2. Germline CDR1 and CDR2: SGHRS and YFSETQ. The trim removed 6 bases at V and 3 bases at J, leaving 7 bases unmatched. This CDR3 has 14 residues. The CDR3 is CASTVPGGKETQYF. CDR3 DNA sequence: TGCGCCAGCACCGTTCCGGGGGGGAAAGAGACCCAGTACTTC.

This clone has only a few counts. J is TRBJ1-5 and V is TRBV28; D is unclear. The V end lost 3 bases, the J end lost 1 base, and 7 bases lay between the germline ends. The V gene's germline CDR1 is MDHEN and CDR2 SYDVKM. CDR3 length: 14 amino acids. CDR3 protein: CASSFPRSNQPQHF. The CDR3 region has the DNA TGTGCCAGCAGTTTCCCCAGGAGCAATCAGCCCCAGCATTTT.

This clone showed up just once. The J gene is TRBJ2-5, the V gene TRBV5-6; D might be TRBD1 (5 bases). CDR3 length: 13 amino acids. Trimming took off 4 bases at V and 3 bases at J, with 10 bases between the two ends. The germline V gene has CDR1 SGHDT and CDR2 YYEEEE. The CDR3 spells CASSQGNEETQYF. As DNA, the CDR3 is TGTGCCAGCAGCCAGGGAAACGAAGAGACCCAGTACTTC.

Comments on this clone: At one of its ends the junction is not consistent with the germline gene, which may arise from a read error. The V call is TRBV7-3, the J call TRBJ2-2; D remains ambiguous. Germline assignment: CDR1 SGHTA and CDR2 FQGTGA. This CDR3 comprises 15 residues. The CDR3 loop is CASSLTYRDTGELFF. For the CDR3, the DNA is TGTGCCAGCAGCCTAACCTACAGAGACACCGGGGAGCTGTTTTTT.

The chain is built from TRBV19 and TRBJ2-6; TRBD1 might be the D (5 bases). The CDR3 runs 15 residues. CDR1 is LNHDA, CDR2 SQIVND, per germline (reference sequence). The V and J ends lost 6 bases and 0 bases respectively, with 9 bases between them. As DNA, the CDR3 is TGTGCCAGTAGATCTGACAGCTCTGGGGCCAACGTCCTGACTTTC. It encodes CASRSDSSGANVLTF.

V is TRBV27 and J is TRBJ1-1; 7 nucleotides line up with TRBD1. CDR1 is MNHEY, CDR2 SMNVEV, per germline (reference sequence). CDR3 size: 14 residues. The ends lost 7 bases at V and 1 base at J; junction bases unmatched: 6. The CDR3 coding sequence is TGTGCCAGCACCTTAAGACAGGGGAACACTGAAGCTTTCTTT. Amino acids: CASTLRQGNTEAFF.